The 26 T cell receptor beta chains listed next were all sequenced from one sample in a study of brain T cells in children with intractable seizures. Using immunoSEQ multiplex PCR, the repertoire was profiled, and TCRdb retains in-frame clones only, with some absent. The table records 95,000 to 120,000 clones, 90% to 95% of them present only once. Source: peripheral blood, taken at surgery. These receptors came from a boy in the first two years of life with hemimegalencephaly and intractable seizures.

The rearrangement uses TRBV12-3 or TRBV12-4 and TRBJ1-2; perhaps TRBD1 as D (5 bases). V lost 6 bases to trimming and J lost 6 bases, with 14 bases between them. This CDR3 region has 13 residues. CDR3 sequence reads: CASSHQGLNGYTF. CDR3 DNA sequence: TGTGCCAGCAGCCATCAGGGATTAAATGGCTACACCTTC.

This clone came up once. CDR3 region: CASSGLAGRNEQFF. In nucleotides, the CDR3 is TGTGCCAGCAGCGGACTAGCGGGACGCAATGAGCAGTTCTTC. The chain couples TRBV11-3 to TRBJ2-1, with TRBD2 matching over 12 bases. CDR1 SGHNT and CDR2 YENEEA come from the germline V gene. The CDR3 contains 14 residues. Trimming took 5 bases from V and 6 from J; bases not matched to a gene: 2.

J is TRBJ2-2 and V is TRBV3-1 (or the pseudogene TRBV3-2); D is unclear. V dropped 1 base and J dropped 0 bases, with 3 bases sitting between them. CDR3 size: 14 residues. Germline values: CDR1 LGHDT, CDR2 YNNKEL (reference sequence). Written as DNA, the CDR3 is TGTGCCAGCAGCCAAGGGACGAACACCGGGGAGCTGTTTTTT. Protein sequence: CASSQGTNTGELFF.

The V gene is TRBV18, the J gene TRBJ2-7; 8 bases align to TRBD2. CDR3 length: 15 amino acids. V was pared by 3 bases and J by 4 bases, with 8 bases of the junction left unmatched. Germline V CDR1 and CDR2: KGHSH, LQKENI. In DNA form, the CDR3 reads TGTGCCAGCTCACCCCTCAGCGGGAGTGAGTACGAGCAGTACTTC. Its translation: CASSPLSGSEYEQYF. The complete variable domain, with remaining parts taken from reference TRBV18 and TRBJ2-7, reads NAGVMQNPRHLVRRRGQEARLRCSPMKGHSHVYWYRQLPEEGLKFMVYLQKENIIDESGMPKERFSAEFPKEGPSILRIQQVVRGDSAAYFCASSPLSGSEYEQYFGPGTRLTVT.

The chain employs TRBV28 and TRBJ2-1; D is unresolved. The CDR3 extends over 12 amino acids. Germline lookup yields CDR1 MDHEN and CDR2 SYDVKM. V lost 5 bases and J lost 10, with 12 bases in between. This CDR3 is CASSLPKGEQFF. CDR3 DNA: TGTGCCAGCAGTCTCCCTAAGGGCGAGCAGTTCTTC.

The chain employs TRBV5-4 and TRBJ2-5; D not certain. V was clipped by 2 bases and J by 4 bases, with 6 bases between them. This CDR3 has 12 residues. CDR1 is SGHNT and CDR2 is YYREEE in the germline V gene (reference sequence). Here the CDR3 reads CASSFNRETQYF. CDR3 nucleotide sequence: TGTGCCAGCAGCTTTAACAGAGAGACCCAGTACTTC.

In this sample, this clone turned up once. The V and J genes are TRBV10-3 and TRBJ2-6; the D gene is possibly TRBD1 (6 bases). Germline CDR1 is ENHRY and CDR2 is SYGVKD. The V and J ends lost 6 bases and 0 bases respectively, with 15 bases between them. The CDR3 consists of 17 residues. The CDR3 region has the DNA TGTGCCATCAGCCCGAGGGGGTCCGTCTCTGGGGCCAACGTCCTGACTTTC. It translates to CAISPRGSVSGANVLTF.

The rearrangement uses TRBV19 and TRBJ2-7; the match to TRBD2 covers 14 bases. CDR3 length: 13 residues. The ends lost 6 bases at V and 6 bases at J; junction bases unmatched: 1. Per the germline V gene, CDR1 is LNHDA and CDR2 is SQIVND (reference sequence). CDR3 bases: TGTGCCAGTAGCGGGACTAGCGGGAGCGAGCAGTACTTC. Residues: CASSGTSGSEQYF.

The chain recombines TRBV5-4 with TRBJ2-1; 12 bases are shared with TRBD2. Germline V gene lookup returns CDR1 SGHNT and CDR2 YYREEE (reference sequence). Trimming at V came to 4 bases and at J to 5 bases, leaving 7 bases not matched to a gene. CDR3 size: 16 residues. For the CDR3, the DNA is TGTGCCAGCAGCGCCCGACTAGCGGGAGTCAACAATGAGCAGTTCTTC. It encodes CASSARLAGVNNEQFF.

V and J are TRBV25-1 and TRBJ2-1; no clear D gene. This CDR3 has 15 amino acids. V was shortened by 4 bases and J by 4 bases, with 14 bases between the two germline ends. Germline-derived CDR1 and CDR2 are MGHDK and SYGVNS. As DNA, the CDR3 is TGTGCCAGCAGTGGGGTCAGCCCTGGGTACAATGAGCAGTTCTTC. Translating it yields CASSGVSPGYNEQFF.

The table lists this clone with a count of one. The V call is TRBV2, the J call TRBJ1-2; 7 bases match TRBD1. V lost 11 bases, J lost 4 bases, and 7 bases stayed unmatched. CDR3 length: 12 amino acids. Per the germline V gene, CDR1 is SNHLY and CDR2 is FYNNEI. CDR3 loop: CAGPRQGYGYTF. For the CDR3, the DNA is TGTGCCGGACCTCGACAGGGCTATGGCTACACCTTC.

The chain carries TRBV4-3 and TRBJ2-2; D remains unclear. The V gene's germline CDR1 is LGHNA and CDR2 YSLEER. CDR3 length equals 16 residues. Trimming took 4 bases from V and 4 from J, leaving 16 bases between them. CDR3 loop: CASSPELVWGTGELFF. The CDR3 DNA sequence: TGCGCCAGCAGCCCCGAGTTGGTCTGGGGCACCGGGGAGCTGTTTTTT.

This clone was seen a single time. The gene calls are TRBV6-6 and TRBJ1-2; a weak D match, TRBD1 (6 bases). The CDR3 contains 16 residues. Between the trimmed V and J ends, which lost 3 bases and 1 base, there was a span of 15 bases. The germline gives CDR1 MNHNY, CDR2 SVGAGI (reference sequence). The CDR3 bases are TGTGCCAGCAGTTATGGGGGCTATCGGCGTAACTATGGCTACACCTTC. As protein: CASSYGGYRRNYGYTF.

This clone occurred a few times. The chain has TRBV6-5 and TRBJ1-1; TRBD1 agrees at 8 bases. Germline V gene lookup returns CDR1 MNHEY and CDR2 SVGAGI. V shed 5 bases, J shed 4 bases, and the junction held 6 bases outside the gene matches. CDR3 size: 14 residues. CDR3 coding DNA: TGTGCCAGCAGTAAGGCAGGGGGCGGCACTGAAGCTTTCTTT. Its protein product is CASSKAGGGTEAFF.

V usage is TRBV12-3 or TRBV12-4 and J usage is TRBJ1-1; D is unclear. The CDR3 is 13 amino acids. The ends were cut back, 1 base at V and 1 base at J, with 4 bases in the middle. This CDR3 is CASSLGENTEAFF. Written as DNA, the CDR3 is TGTGCCAGCAGTTTAGGGGAGAACACTGAAGCTTTCTTT.

To note about this clone: A read error may account for a junction end that differs from germline. Additional DNA sequences in this sample encode the identical CDR3. V and J are TRBV20-1 and TRBJ2-7; D is ambiguous. Germline V CDR1 and CDR2: DFQATT, SNEGSKA (reference sequence). This CDR3 comprises 11 residues. The CDR3 nucleotides are TGCAGCGCTAGAGATGCCGGGGAGCAGTACTTC. Its translation is CSARDAGEQYF.

V is TRBV3-1 (or the pseudogene TRBV3-2) and J is TRBJ2-1; D gene unclear. Germline values: CDR1 LGHDT, CDR2 YNNKEL (reference sequence). V gave up 0 bases and J gave up 10 bases, with 10 bases separating them. The CDR3 extends over 13 amino acids. The CDR3 region is CASSQDRLQEQFF. The CDR3 DNA follows: TGTGCCAGCAGCCAAGATAGGCTTCAGGAGCAGTTCTTC.

The genes are TRBV6-1 and TRBJ2-1, with 14 nucleotides matching TRBD2. V shed 1 base, J shed 2 bases, and the junction held 1 base outside the gene matches. Germline V gene data show CDR1 as MNHNS and CDR2 as SASEGT. There are 17 residues in the CDR3. The CDR3 loop is CASSEGTSGRTYNEQFF. The CDR3 coding sequence is TGTGCCAGCAGTGAAGGGACTAGCGGGAGGACCTACAATGAGCAGTTCTTC.

The V call is TRBV24-1, the J call TRBJ1-4; D is uncertain. The CDR3 spans 15 residues. Germline V gene data show CDR1 as KGHDR and CDR2 as SFDVKD. V was trimmed by 4 bases and J by 8 bases, leaving 16 bases between them. The CDR3 region has the DNA TGTGCCACCAGTGAAGGCGCATATCCGAGGGAAAAACTGTTTTTT. Translation: CATSEGAYPREKLFF.

The rearrangement joins TRBV2 to TRBJ2-7, with 11 bases matching TRBD2. CDR1 is SNHLY, CDR2 FYNNEI, per germline. V dropped 8 bases and J dropped 3; count of bases not matched to a gene: 9. The CDR3 loop spans 15 amino acids. Here the CDR3 reads CASRDRGLAGYEQYF. The CDR3 DNA sequence: TGTGCCAGCCGGGACAGAGGACTAGCGGGCTACGAGCAGTACTTC.

The chain is built from TRBV19 and TRBJ1-2, with D possibly TRBD1 on 5 matching bases. Germline loops: CDR1 LNHDA, CDR2 SQIVND (reference sequence). The V end was cut by 4 bases, the J end by 1 base, with 10 bases between. The CDR3 is 14 amino acids. CDR3: CASSRLGVNYGYTF. CDR3 DNA: TGTGCCAGTAGTAGATTGGGGGTTAACTATGGCTACACCTTC.

The chain couples TRBV6-4 to TRBJ1-1; TRBD1 might be the D (5 bases). The CDR3 covers 13 residues. The V gene's germline CDR1 is MRHNA and CDR2 SNTAGT. The germline V and J ends were trimmed by 10 bases and 1 base, with 13 bases remaining between them. The CDR3 DNA reads TGTGCCATCCCGGGACGGGAGAACACTGAAGCTTTCTTT. Translating it yields CAIPGRENTEAFF.

The chain carries TRBV19 and TRBJ2-5; perhaps TRBD1 as D (6 bases). CDR3 length equals 15 residues. The germline V and J ends were trimmed by 5 bases and 13 bases, with 26 bases remaining between them. Germline CDR1 and CDR2: LNHDA and SQIVND (reference sequence). The chain's CDR3 is CASSSKRDINTAPYF. As DNA, the CDR3 is TGTGCCAGTAGTTCTAAACGGGACATCAACACAGCGCCGTACTTC.

The chain has TRBV6-5 and TRBJ1-2, with TRBD1 identical over 8 bases. V lost 4 bases and J lost 4; bases outside the gene matches: 2. CDR3 length: 13 residues. CDR1 is MNHEY and CDR2 is SVGAGI in the germline V gene. The DNA for the CDR3 is TGTGCCAGCAGTTCAGACAGGGGCTATGGCTACACCTTC. It encodes CASSSDRGYGYTF.

This chain links TRBV18 with TRBJ2-5; TRBD2 might be the D (5 bases). Germline CDR1 KGHSH, CDR2 LQKENI. V shed 4 bases and J shed 5 bases, with 8 bases lying between them. The CDR3 extends over 12 amino acids. The CDR3 sequence is CASSLGSETQYF. CDR3 DNA sequence: TGTGCCAGCTCACTGGGGAGTGAGACCCAGTACTTC. The full variable domain, rest sourced from reference TRBV18 and TRBJ2-5, is NAGVMQNPRHLVRRRGQEARLRCSPMKGHSHVYWYRQLPEEGLKFMVYLQKENIIDESGMPKERFSAEFPKEGPSILRIQQVVRGDSAAYFCASSLGSETQYFGPGTRLLVL.

The chain couples TRBV4-1 to TRBJ1-2; D possibly corresponds to TRBD1 (5 bases). The CDR3 has 13 amino acids. Germline V gene data show CDR1 as MGHRA and CDR2 as YSYEKL. Deletions cut 0 bases from V and 14 bases from J, with 16 bases between. CDR3 DNA: TGCGCCAGCAGCCAAGAGGGGTCAGGGCACAAGACCTTC. Amino acids: CASSQEGSGHKTF.